The clone carrying this T cell receptor beta chain has more than one count but fewer than ten. Antigen: not known. RNA transcripts gave rise to amplified TCR beta CDR3 regions. An initial round of RT-PCR targeting the TCR CDR3 relied on the HTBI primer set. TCRdb re-called the multiplex PCR reads with MiXCR, one entry per CDR3 protein. The sample carries 650,000 to 800,000 distinct CDR3 sequences, 45% recorded once. The data stem from a study of T cells in Graves' hyperthyroidism and ophthalmopathy. General study points: Ophthalmopathy prediction by the model preceded onset by a median about 6 months.

The CDR3 extends over 15 amino acids. Trimming took off 7 bases at V and 4 bases at J, with 19 bases between the two ends. CDR1 is SEHNR, CDR2 FQNEAQ, per germline (reference sequence). This sequence was found in an adult man with Graves' disease, either hyperthyroidism or ophthalmopathy (not recorded which). The rearrangement uses TRBV7-9 and TRBJ1-2; no clear D. The source material was peripheral blood or thyroid tissue (not recorded which). The chain's CDR3 is CASMPGRRTPYGYTF. CDR3 nucleotides: TGTGCCAGCATGCCCGGACGGAGAACCCCCTATGGCTACACCTTC.